These T cell receptor beta chains were read from a single sample in a study of shared clonotypes between healthy human individuals. Data came from immunoSEQ multiplex PCR; TCRdb stores just in-frame clones and leaves some out. The sample records approximately 2.4 million clones, about 94% being singletons. Material: naive CD4+ T cells sorted from blood. These receptors originate from a man aged 18 to 30 in good health. CDR3s include the opening cysteine and the closing phenylalanine or tryptophan. D genes are given only for firm matches. Only some rows state a clone size, as once, few, many or a class for expanded clones.

d_call	v_call	j_call	clone_size	cdr3_nt	cdr3_aa
TRBD1	TRBV5-5	TRBJ1-1	-	TGTGCCAGCAGCTTGACAGGGGGATCGAACACTGAAGCTTTCTTT	CASSLTGGSNTEAFF
-	TRBV9	TRBJ2-7	-	TGTGCCAGCAGCCGGCCTAGCGACTCCTACGAGCAGTACTTC	CASSRPSDSYEQYF
TRBD2	TRBV14	TRBJ2-5	-	TGTGCCAGCAGCGTGATCCGACTAGCCCCTCGGGACTTC	CASSVIRLAPRDF
TRBD1	TRBV27	TRBJ1-2	-	TGTGCCAGCAGTTTATCTGGGCAGGGGGTTGGCTACACCTTC	CASSLSGQGVGYTF
TRBD1	TRBV6-5	TRBJ1-6	once	TGTGCCAGCAGAATGACAGGGAATTCACCCCTCCACTTT	CASRMTGNSPLHF
-	TRBV7-2	TRBJ1-5	-	TGTGCCAGCAGCACCCGACAGGGCAATCAGCCCCAGCATTTT	CASSTRQGNQPQHF
-	TRBV5-4	TRBJ2-1	-	TGTGCCAGCAGCTTGATGGGGGCAGGAAACTACAATGAGCAGTTCTTC	CASSLMGAGNYNEQFF
-	TRBV11-2	TRBJ2-3	-	TGTGCCAGCAGCCACAAGGGGGCAGATACGCAGTATTTT	CASSHKGADTQYF
-	TRBV19	TRBJ2-3	-	TGTGCCAGTAGTATTGCGACTTTCAGCACAGATACGCAGTATTTT	CASSIATFSTDTQYF
-	TRBV11-2	TRBJ2-7	-	TGTGCCAGCAGCCTTGGACAGCCCTACGAGCAGTACTTC	CASSLGQPYEQYF